The 27 T cell receptor beta chains below all came from one sample that was sequenced in a study of T cells in Graves' hyperthyroidism and ophthalmopathy. Regions amplified from RNA transcripts were the TCR beta CDR3 regions. The HTBI primer set served for first-round RT-PCR of the TCR CDR3. TCRdb processed the multiplex PCR reads anew with MiXCR; each CDR3 protein has one entry. This sample has hundreds of thousands of distinct CDR3 sequences, with approximately 15% found just once. The sample consisted of blood. The receptor set was obtained from a young woman with Graves' hyperthyroidism.

As regards this clonotype: A much larger clonotype is one base distant, so this may be a read error. CDR3 sequence: CATSLEAGGDSPLHF. In nucleotides, the CDR3 is TGCGCCACCAGCTTGGAGGCAGGGGGCGATTCACCCCTCCACTTT. The chain carries TRBV5-5 and TRBJ1-6, with 8 bases identical to TRBD1. This CDR3 has 15 amino acids. CDR1 and CDR2 from the germline V gene are SGHKS and YYEKEE (reference sequence).

This clonotype was recorded at least ten times. The DNA for the CDR3 is TGTGCCAGCAGCTTAGGCAGGGGGCCCCAGCATTTT. Amino acids: CASSLGRGPQHF. V and J are TRBV7-8 and TRBJ1-5, with D perhaps TRBD1 (6 bases). With 1 base removed from V and 9 bases from J, the gap between germline ends came to 7 bases. This CDR3 is 12 amino acids long. The germline gives CDR1 SGHVS, CDR2 FQNEAQ.

The rearrangement links TRBV6-5 to TRBJ2-3, with D tentatively TRBD1 (6 bases). The V end lost 2 bases, the J end lost 0 bases, and 12 bases lay between the germline ends. CDR1 MNHEY and CDR2 SVGAGI come from the germline V gene. CDR3 length: 16 residues. DNA of the CDR3: TGTGCCAGCAGTTACCCCCGCAGGGGAAGCACAGATACGCAGTATTTT. Its translation is CASSYPRRGSTDTQYF.

This clonotype was counted only a few times. The chain couples TRBV6-1 to TRBJ2-5, with 9 bases identical to TRBD2. CDR3 size: 16 residues. Germline V gene data show CDR1 as MNHNS and CDR2 as SASEGT. After removal of 5 bases from V and 5 bases from J, the junction contained 12 bases not matched to a gene. This CDR3 is CASSFSGGLAGETQYF. The CDR3 nucleotides read TGTGCCAGCAGTTTTAGCGGGGGCCTAGCCGGGGAGACCCAGTACTTC.

This clonotype occurred a few times. V is TRBV9 and J is TRBJ2-5; D gene ambiguous. Germline-derived CDR1 and CDR2 are SGDLS and YYNGEE. Trimming cost V 0 bases and J 5 bases, with 11 bases left between them. The CDR3 loop spans 14 amino acids. This CDR3 reads CASSVAGGTETQYF. CDR3 DNA: TGTGCCAGCAGCGTAGCTGGTGGTACGGAGACCCAGTACTTC.

The genes are TRBV28 and TRBJ1-3; no clear D. The V end was cut by 7 bases, the J end by 1 base, with 17 bases between. The CDR3 has 16 amino acids. Germline loops: CDR1 MDHEN, CDR2 SYDVKM. The CDR3 DNA follows: TGTGCCAGCAACAGAAGGGCCGCGAGTTCTGGAAACACCATATATTTT. This codes for CASNRRAASSGNTIYF.

At least ten counts were recorded for this clonotype. The rearrangement uses TRBV20-1 and TRBJ2-5; 8 positions match TRBD2. Germline V gene lookup returns CDR1 DFQATT and CDR2 SNEGSKA (reference sequence). The CDR3 runs to 22 residues. The V segment lost 3 bases and the J segment 0 bases; nucleotides outside the gene matches: 27. The CDR3 DNA reads TGCAGTGCTAGGGACCTGGACAATATACGGCGGGAGGCCGTAACCGACCAAGAGACCCAGTACTTC. Its protein product is CSARDLDNIRREAVTDQETQYF.

This clonotype was observed a handful of times. The chain recombines TRBV20-1 with TRBJ2-1; D may be TRBD1 (6 bases). Germline V gene sequence: CDR1 DFQATT, CDR2 SNEGSKA (reference sequence). Trimming took off 0 bases at V and 2 bases at J, with 11 bases between the two ends. This CDR3 is 15 amino acids long. The CDR3 nucleotides read TGCAGTGCTAGAGATCCGGGACAACCCTACAATGAGCAGTTCTTC. Translated: CSARDPGQPYNEQFF.

This clonotype appeared many times. This sequence joins TRBV7-8 and TRBJ2-3; D is unclear. The CDR3 length is 13 residues. The V gene's germline CDR1 is SGHVS and CDR2 FQNEAQ. The V end lost 5 bases, the J end lost 2 bases, and 8 bases lay between the germline ends. CDR3 region: CASSLTITDTQYF. CDR3 DNA sequence: TGTGCCAGCAGCCTTACAATCACAGATACGCAGTATTTT.

This clonotype was counted at least ten times. J is TRBJ1-1 and V is TRBV7-2, with D maybe TRBD1 (6 bases). The germline CDR1 and CDR2 sequences are SGHTA and FQGNSA. Trimming took 5 bases from V and 2 from J, leaving 9 bases between them. The CDR3 is 13 residues long. CDR3 sequence: CASSNRVNTEAFF. The CDR3, as DNA: TGTGCCAGCAGCAACAGGGTTAACACTGAAGCTTTCTTT. Filled out from reference TRBV7-2 and TRBJ1-1, the complete variable domain reads GAGVSQSPSNKVTEKGKDVELRCDPISGHTALYWYRQSLGQGLEFLIYFQGNSAPDKSGLPSDRFSAERTGGSVSTLTIQRTQQEDSAVYLCASSNRVNTEAFFGQGTRLTVV.

This clonotype has ten or more counts. The chain combines TRBV7-2 with TRBJ1-1; D might be TRBD1 (6 bases). V lost 0 bases to trimming and J lost 1 base, with 6 bases between them. CDR3 size: 14 residues. Germline CDR1 SGHTA, CDR2 FQGNSA. The CDR3 nucleotides read TGTGCCAGCAGCTTAGCGACAGGGAACACTGAAGCTTTCTTT. Translated: CASSLATGNTEAFF.

This clonotype was observed at least ten times. This chain joins TRBV12-3 or TRBV12-4 and TRBJ2-4; tentative D call: TRBD2 (6 bases). Trimming took 3 bases from V and 1 from J, leaving 13 bases between them. This CDR3 comprises 16 residues. The CDR3 DNA follows: TGTGCCAGCAGTTTCGCGGGGCGCGGTGCCAAAAACATTCAGTACTTC. Translating it yields CASSFAGRGAKNIQYF.

In its sample, this clonotype was seen many times. The J gene is TRBJ2-7, the V gene TRBV6-1, with D possibly being TRBD2 (5 bases). CDR1 is MNHNS and CDR2 is SASEGT in the germline V gene. The CDR3 is 14 residues long. Trimming cost V 8 bases and J 3 bases, with 17 bases left between them. The chain's CDR3 is CASWADDGIYEQYF. CDR3 bases: TGTGCCAGCTGGGCGGATGACGGGATCTACGAGCAGTACTTC.

This clonotype showed up just a few times. The chain carries TRBV5-1 and TRBJ1-4; TRBD1 is a possible D gene (5 bases). The CDR3 consists of 14 residues. V dropped 1 base and J dropped 3 bases, with 7 bases sitting between them. Per the germline V gene, CDR1 is SGHRS and CDR2 is YFSETQ. The CDR3 DNA reads TGCGCCAGCAGCTTGTGGGGCCCTAATGAAAAACTGTTTTTT. Amino acids: CASSLWGPNEKLFF.

This clonotype was found many times. The gene calls are TRBV5-5 and TRBJ1-1; D unclear. The CDR3 spans 12 residues. Germline CDR1 and CDR2: SGHKS and YYEKEE (reference sequence). Trimming removed 1 base at V and 7 bases at J, with 8 bases between. Here the CDR3 DNA reads TGTGCCAGCAGCTTGTTTACAGTTGAAGCTTTCTTT. Amino acid sequence: CASSLFTVEAFF.

This clonotype has just a few counts. The chain carries TRBV25-1 and TRBJ2-5; TRBD1 or TRBD2 may be the D gene (8 bases each). CDR3 length: 22 amino acids. Germline assignment: CDR1 MGHDK and CDR2 SYGVNS. Trimming stripped 6 bases from V and 1 base from J, with 36 bases between. The CDR3 bases are TGTGCCAGCAGCCCCACCTTGGGACAGGCCTACCGTAGCGGGGCCAGCCAAGAGACCCAGTACTTC. Encoded protein: CASSPTLGQAYRSGASQETQYF.

Ten or more counts support this clonotype. J is TRBJ1-2 and V is TRBV20-1; D gene uncertain. Germline V gives CDR1 DFQATT, CDR2 SNEGSKA (reference sequence). Between the trimmed V and J ends, which lost 0 bases and 4 bases, there was a span of 15 bases. This CDR3 comprises 15 residues. The CDR3 region is CSARDLSRYSYGYTF. As DNA, the CDR3 is TGCAGTGCTAGAGATCTATCGAGGTACAGCTATGGCTACACCTTC.

At least ten counts were recorded for this clonotype. The J gene is TRBJ1-5, the V gene TRBV28; 9 bases agree with TRBD1. Germline CDR1 and CDR2: MDHEN and SYDVKM. The CDR3 length is 15 residues. V lost 5 bases, J lost 7 bases, and 9 bases stayed unmatched. The CDR3 region is CASSPILGQGQPQHF. The CDR3 DNA reads as TGTGCCAGCAGTCCCATTCTGGGACAGGGCCAGCCCCAGCATTTT.

This clonotype was observed many times. The gene calls are TRBV12-3 or TRBV12-4 and TRBJ1-1; D is unclear. The CDR3 loop spans 13 amino acids. V was clipped by 5 bases and J by 5 bases, with 12 bases between them. CDR3 sequence reads: CASSPLARTEAFF. The CDR3 nucleotides are TGTGCCAGCAGTCCCCTAGCGAGGACTGAAGCTTTCTTT.

The chain is built from TRBV20-1 and TRBJ2-5; 11 positions agree with TRBD2. The CDR3 runs 15 residues. Looked up from germline, CDR1 is DFQATT and CDR2 is SNEGSKA (reference sequence). Trimming cost V 3 bases and J 4 bases; bases outside gene matches: 7. CDR3 residues: CSASRPSGGTETQYF. The CDR3 nucleotides are TGCAGTGCTAGCCGGCCTAGCGGGGGGACAGAGACCCAGTACTTC.

The rearrangement uses TRBV12-5 and TRBJ2-3; D is uncertain. Trimming stripped 2 bases from V and 10 bases from J, with 10 bases between. CDR3 length equals 12 residues. Germline-derived CDR1 and CDR2 are LGHNT and FRNRAP. For the CDR3, the DNA is TGTGCTAGTGGTTTGCCACCTCATCCGCAGTATTTT. It yields the protein CASGLPPHPQYF.

This clonotype came up a few times. This chain joins TRBV7-9 and TRBJ2-2; 9 nucleotides match TRBD1. The germline CDR1 and CDR2 sequences are SEHNR and FQNEAQ (reference sequence). The CDR3 totals 16 residues. The ends lost 8 bases at V and 4 bases at J; junction bases unmatched: 11. The CDR3 coding sequence is TGTGCCAGCGGGAAACAGGGGGCGCTTGTCACCGGGGAGCTGTTTTTT. Its protein product is CASGKQGALVTGELFF.

This clonotype appeared many times. The chain has TRBV6-1 and TRBJ2-7; D call uncertain. V lost 2 bases, J lost 6 bases, and 8 bases lay in between. The CDR3 is 12 residues long. Germline V gene data show CDR1 as MNHNS and CDR2 as SASEGT. As DNA, the CDR3 is TGTGCCAGCAGTGAATGGGGTCCCGAGCAGTACTTC. The encoded protein is CASSEWGPEQYF.

DNA for the CDR3: TGTGCCAGCAGTTTATCCCTAAGGCAGGGGGTAAACATTCAGTACTTC. Amino acid sequence: CASSLSLRQGVNIQYF. The rearrangement uses TRBV27 and TRBJ2-4; TRBD1 matches at 7 bases. The trim removed 0 bases at V and 6 bases at J, leaving 8 bases unmatched. Germline assignment: CDR1 MNHEY and CDR2 SMNVEV (reference sequence). The CDR3 totals 16 residues.

There are many counts of this clonotype. This chain connects TRBV28 to TRBJ1-5; D unresolved. The CDR3 has 13 amino acids. Germline V gene lookup returns CDR1 MDHEN and CDR2 SYDVKM. Trimming shortened V by 1 base and J by 5 bases, and 6 bases separated the two germline ends. The CDR3 DNA is TGTGCCAGCAGTTTATACGGGGATCAGCCCCAGCATTTT. It codes for CASSLYGDQPQHF.

Only a few counts were recorded for this clonotype. The rearrangement joins TRBV24-1 to TRBJ2-1; D unresolved. This CDR3 has 14 amino acids. In germline, CDR1 is KGHDR, CDR2 SFDVKD. V was pared by 2 bases and J by 6 bases, with 10 bases between. The CDR3 here is CATSDSRRLNEQFF. In DNA, the CDR3 is TGTGCCACCAGTGATTCCCGTCGTCTCAATGAGCAGTTCTTC.

The rearrangement joins TRBV20-1 to TRBJ2-2; 9 positions agree with TRBD2. The CDR3 has 17 residues. V trimming: 5 bases; J trimming: 2 bases; junction bases outside the gene matches: 12. Germline CDR1 reads DFQATT; CDR2 reads SNEGSKA (reference sequence). CDR3 amino acids: CSAPRVAGALNTGELFF. The CDR3 DNA is TGCAGTGCTCCCCGGGTAGCGGGAGCCCTTAACACCGGGGAGCTGTTTTTT.